The rows below give T cell receptor beta chains drawn from one sample of a study of cytomegalovirus exposure and HLA in healthy donors. Clones were read by immunoSEQ multiplex PCR, and TCRdb kept only the in-frame ones, dropping some. The repertoire holds approximately 190,000 clones, with 87% as singletons. Sequencing was done on a sample of PBMCs. All receptors derive from a boy between 2 and 10 years old in good health and CMV-seronegative. Both conserved end residues are part of each CDR3. The D gene is left open where the match is weak.

cdr3_length j_call d_call v_call cdr3_aa
15 TRBJ2-7 - TRBV11-2 CASSLIFPWGDEQYF
16 TRBJ1-1 - TRBV19 CASSRGGRSLDTEAFF
15 TRBJ2-7 TRBD1 TRBV28 CASSSTTGGLSEQYF
18 TRBJ1-2 - TRBV9 CASSGGSAGGRSAYGYTF
16 TRBJ1-2 TRBD1 TRBV6-6 CASSPRDRQLVHGYTF
13 TRBJ1-2 - TRBV28 CASSPRTNYGYTF
14 TRBJ2-1 - TRBV27 CASSTRPEGGEQFF
16 TRBJ2-7 TRBD2 TRBV9 CASSVGNREGTHEQYF
16 TRBJ1-5 - TRBV6-5 CASSYSSTPSNQPQHF
14 TRBJ2-3 - TRBV4-2 CASSRTRNTDTQYF
17 TRBJ2-1 - TRBV18 CASSPRYGGSSYNEQFF
13 TRBJ2-1 TRBD2 TRBV5-4 CASSLVGGNEQFF
15 TRBJ2-7 TRBD1 TRBV19 CASSKSRQGKDEQYF
14 TRBJ2-3 - TRBV7-9 CASSPGSGSDTQYF
15 TRBJ2-1 - TRBV7-8 CASSSGASGPAGGFF
16 TRBJ2-6 TRBD1 TRBV10-1 CASGRDRGSGANVLTF
14 TRBJ2-5 - TRBV28 CASSSGQYQETQYF
14 TRBJ1-1 - TRBV6-5 CASSPPGGGREAFF
14 TRBJ2-7 TRBD1 TRBV7-2 CASSSGQGIYEQYF
12 TRBJ1-1 - TRBV5-4 CVFRPGSTEAFF
16 TRBJ1-3 - TRBV28 CASSEQGPLAGNTIYF
14 TRBJ2-3 TRBD2 TRBV29-1 CSAVAGGGTDTQYF
14 TRBJ2-1 - TRBV6-1 CASSGRLGTNEQFF
16 TRBJ1-6 - TRBV19 CASRFSVETYNSPLHF
16 TRBJ2-1 - TRBV28 CASSTLTGGVYNEQFF
21 TRBJ1-1 - TRBV4-2 CASSHRRGGVGRVKMNTEAFF
16 TRBJ2-6 TRBD2 TRBV28 CASSLYAGGYGSVLTF
15 TRBJ1-1 TRBD1 TRBV7-9 CASSSVQGARTEAFF
16 TRBJ1-5 TRBD1 TRBV4-1 CASSQVVGGADQPQHF
16 TRBJ2-1 TRBD2 TRBV28 CASSLRRAGVTNEQFF
15 TRBJ2-1 TRBD2 TRBV7-9 CASSLEGLAGGGQFF
15 TRBJ1-1 TRBD1 TRBV13 CASSSPGQGNTEAFF
14 TRBJ2-1 - TRBV28 CASSRVQGLGEQFF
15 TRBJ2-1 - TRBV5-4 CASRFRDKAYNEQFF
21 TRBJ1-5 TRBD1 TRBV7-7 CASSLAPGTGGEAVNNQPQHF
14 TRBJ1-1 TRBD1 TRBV30 CAWRGRQGGTEAFF
14 TRBJ2-1 TRBD2 TRBV6-5 CASRTSGSRNEQFF
14 TRBJ2-7 - TRBV14 CASSQGQGGYEQYF
12 TRBJ1-2 - TRBV28 CASSLSSYGYTF
18 TRBJ2-1 TRBD1 TRBV28 CASSLPMRTGDIINEQFF
13 TRBJ1-5 - TRBV28 CASSFSSNQPQHF
12 TRBJ2-7 TRBD1 TRBV29-1 CSGHRGTYEQYF
15 TRBJ2-2 TRBD1 TRBV5-1 CASSLGDRDTGELFF
17 TRBJ2-5 - TRBV7-3 CASSLRAMGLPGETQYF
14 TRBJ2-7 - TRBV9 CASSVASTTYEQYF
13 TRBJ1-6 TRBD1 TRBV10-2 CASGDREYSPLHF
12 TRBJ2-7 - TRBV2 CASTTGDGEQYF
13 TRBJ2-5 - TRBV7-8 CASSLGSGETQYF
12 TRBJ1-4 - TRBV5-6 CASSTSAGKVFF
15 TRBJ1-6 TRBD1 TRBV5-4 CASSPGTGYNSPLHF